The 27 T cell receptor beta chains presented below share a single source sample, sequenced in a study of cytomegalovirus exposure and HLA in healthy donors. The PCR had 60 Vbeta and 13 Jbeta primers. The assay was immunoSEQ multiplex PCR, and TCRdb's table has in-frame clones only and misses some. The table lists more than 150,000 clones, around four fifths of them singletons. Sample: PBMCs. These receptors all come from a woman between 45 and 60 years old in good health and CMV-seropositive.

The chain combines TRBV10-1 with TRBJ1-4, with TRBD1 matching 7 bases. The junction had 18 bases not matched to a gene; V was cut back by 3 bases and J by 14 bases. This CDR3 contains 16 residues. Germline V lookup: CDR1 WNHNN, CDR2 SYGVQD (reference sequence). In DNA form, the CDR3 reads TGCGCCAGCAGTGACGGGACAGCCGTTTCTAATGAAACGCTGTTTTTT. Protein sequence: CASSDGTAVSNETLFF.

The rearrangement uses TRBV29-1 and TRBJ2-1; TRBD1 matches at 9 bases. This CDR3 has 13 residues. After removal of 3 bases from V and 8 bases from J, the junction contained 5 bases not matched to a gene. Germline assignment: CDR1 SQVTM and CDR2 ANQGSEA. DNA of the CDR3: TGCAGCGTTGATGGGGACAGGGTCGATGAGCAGTTCTTC. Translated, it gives CSVDGDRVDEQFF.

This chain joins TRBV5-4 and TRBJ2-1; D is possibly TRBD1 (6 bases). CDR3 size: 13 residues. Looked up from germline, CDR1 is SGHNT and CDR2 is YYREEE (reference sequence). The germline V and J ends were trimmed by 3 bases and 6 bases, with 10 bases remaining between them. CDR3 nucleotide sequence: TGTGCCAGCAGCTCAGTACAGGGCAATGAGCAGTTCTTC. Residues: CASSSVQGNEQFF.

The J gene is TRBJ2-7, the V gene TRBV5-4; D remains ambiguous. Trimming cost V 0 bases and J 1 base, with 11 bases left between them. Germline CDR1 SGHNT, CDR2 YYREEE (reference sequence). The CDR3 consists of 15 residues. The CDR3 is CASSLDAWASYEQYF. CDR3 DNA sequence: TGTGCCAGCAGCTTGGACGCGTGGGCATCCTACGAGCAGTACTTC. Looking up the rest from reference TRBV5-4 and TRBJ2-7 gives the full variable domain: ETGVTQSPTHLIKTRGQQVTLRCSSQSGHNTVSWYQQALGQGPQFIFQYYREEENGRGNFPPRFSGLQFPNYSSELNVNALELDDSALYLCASSLDAWASYEQYFGPGTRLTVT.

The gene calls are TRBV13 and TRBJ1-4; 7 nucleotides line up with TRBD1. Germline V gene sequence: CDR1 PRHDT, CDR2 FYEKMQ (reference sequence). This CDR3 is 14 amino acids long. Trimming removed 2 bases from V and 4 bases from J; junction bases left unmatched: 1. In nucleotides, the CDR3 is TGTGCCAGCAGCTTATCAGGGGGTAATGAAAAACTGTTTTTT. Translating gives CASSLSGGNEKLFF.

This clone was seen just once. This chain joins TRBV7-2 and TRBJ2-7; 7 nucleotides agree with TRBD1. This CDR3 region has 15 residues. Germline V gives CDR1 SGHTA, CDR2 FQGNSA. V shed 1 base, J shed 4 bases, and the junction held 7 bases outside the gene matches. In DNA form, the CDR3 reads TGTGCCAGCAGCTTAGGGGTCGAGGGGGCATACGAGCAGTACTTC. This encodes CASSLGVEGAYEQYF.

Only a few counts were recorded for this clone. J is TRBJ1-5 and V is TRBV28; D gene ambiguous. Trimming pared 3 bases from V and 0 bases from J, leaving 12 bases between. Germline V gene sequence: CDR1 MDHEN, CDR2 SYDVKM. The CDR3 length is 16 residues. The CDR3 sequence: CASSLFRANSNQPQHF. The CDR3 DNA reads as TGTGCCAGCAGTTTGTTTCGCGCTAATAGCAATCAGCCCCAGCATTTT.

The CDR3 DNA reads as TGTGCCAGCAGTGCCTCCCGGGTGCTCCCTTATTCCTACGAGCAGTACTTC. Amino acids: CASSASRVLPYSYEQYF. J is TRBJ2-7 and V is TRBV6-9; D unresolved. This CDR3 is built from 17 residues. Germline CDR1 reads MNHGY; CDR2 reads SVAAGI. V was cut by 5 bases and J by 1 base, with 21 bases left in between.

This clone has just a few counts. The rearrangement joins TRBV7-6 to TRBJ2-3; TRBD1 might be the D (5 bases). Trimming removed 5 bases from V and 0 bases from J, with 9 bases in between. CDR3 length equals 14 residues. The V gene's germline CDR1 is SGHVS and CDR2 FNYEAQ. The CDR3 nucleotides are TGTGCCAGCAGCCCTGGGGCGAGCACAGATACGCAGTATTTT. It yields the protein CASSPGASTDTQYF.

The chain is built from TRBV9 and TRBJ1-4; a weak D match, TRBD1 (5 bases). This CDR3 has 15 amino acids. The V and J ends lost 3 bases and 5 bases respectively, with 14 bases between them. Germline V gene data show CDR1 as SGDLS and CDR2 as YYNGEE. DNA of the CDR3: TGTGCCAGCAGCGGCGATGGGGCAGGCAATGAAAAACTGTTTTTT. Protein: CASSGDGAGNEKLFF.

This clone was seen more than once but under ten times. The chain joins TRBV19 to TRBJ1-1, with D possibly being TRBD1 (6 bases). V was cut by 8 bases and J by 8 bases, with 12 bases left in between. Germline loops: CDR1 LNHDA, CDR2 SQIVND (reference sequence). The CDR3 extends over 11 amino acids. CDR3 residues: CASYRVSEAFF. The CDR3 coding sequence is TGTGCCAGTTACAGGGTATCCGAAGCTTTCTTT.

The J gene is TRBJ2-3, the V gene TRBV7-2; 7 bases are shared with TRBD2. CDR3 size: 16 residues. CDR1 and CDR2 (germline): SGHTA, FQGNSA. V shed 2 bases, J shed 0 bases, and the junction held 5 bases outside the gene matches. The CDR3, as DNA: TGTGCCAGCAGCTTAAGAGCTAGCGGTAGCACAGATACGCAGTATTTT. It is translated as CASSLRASGSTDTQYF.

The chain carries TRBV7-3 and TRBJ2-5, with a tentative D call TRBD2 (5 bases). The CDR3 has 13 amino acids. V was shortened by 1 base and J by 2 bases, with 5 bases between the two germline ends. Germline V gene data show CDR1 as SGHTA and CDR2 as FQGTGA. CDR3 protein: CASSLRRQETQYF. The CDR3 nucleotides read TGTGCCAGCAGCTTAAGGAGGCAAGAGACCCAGTACTTC.

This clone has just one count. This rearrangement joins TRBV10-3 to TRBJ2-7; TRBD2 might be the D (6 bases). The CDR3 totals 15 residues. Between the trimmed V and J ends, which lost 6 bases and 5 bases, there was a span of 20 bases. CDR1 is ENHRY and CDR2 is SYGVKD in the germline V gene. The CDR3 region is CAIRSRTGSGDEQYF. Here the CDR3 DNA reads TGTGCCATCAGGTCCCGAACGGGTAGCGGCGACGAGCAGTACTTC.

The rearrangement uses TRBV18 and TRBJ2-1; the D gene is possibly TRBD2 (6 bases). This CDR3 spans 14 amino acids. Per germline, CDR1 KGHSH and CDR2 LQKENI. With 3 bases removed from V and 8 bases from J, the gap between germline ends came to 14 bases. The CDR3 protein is CASSPLTSTDEQFF. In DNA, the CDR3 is TGTGCCAGCTCACCCCTGACTAGTACCGATGAGCAGTTCTTC.

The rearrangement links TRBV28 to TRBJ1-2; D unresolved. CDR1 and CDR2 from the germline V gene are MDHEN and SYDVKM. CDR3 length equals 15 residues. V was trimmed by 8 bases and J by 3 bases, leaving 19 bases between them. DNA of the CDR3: TGTGCCAGCCTCCCTGGGCGGGGTAGGGACTATGGCTACACCTTC. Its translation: CASLPGRGRDYGYTF.

The CDR3 loop reads CASSKRGTTEAFF. CDR3 in DNA: TGTGCCAGTAGTAAGCGGGGGACCACTGAAGCTTTCTTT. The V call is TRBV19, the J call TRBJ1-1, with a weak D call TRBD1 (5 bases). Germline V gene lookup returns CDR1 LNHDA and CDR2 SQIVND (reference sequence). This CDR3 region has 13 residues. The V end was cut by 4 bases, the J end by 4 bases, with 10 bases between.

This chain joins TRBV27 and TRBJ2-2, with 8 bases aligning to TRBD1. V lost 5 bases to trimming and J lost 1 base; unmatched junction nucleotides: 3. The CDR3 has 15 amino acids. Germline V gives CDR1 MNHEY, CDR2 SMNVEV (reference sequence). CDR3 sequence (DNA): TGTGCCAGCAGTGCCGGGACAGGGAACACCGGGGAGCTGTTTTTT. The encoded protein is CASSAGTGNTGELFF.

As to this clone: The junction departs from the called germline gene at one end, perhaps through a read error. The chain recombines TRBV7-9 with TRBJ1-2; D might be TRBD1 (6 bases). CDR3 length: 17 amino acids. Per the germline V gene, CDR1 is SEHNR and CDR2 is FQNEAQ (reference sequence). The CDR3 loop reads CSSSLATGIGPNYGYTF. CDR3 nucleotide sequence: TGTTCCAGCAGCTTGGCTACAGGGATCGGTCCCAACTATGGCTACACCTTC.

The CDR3 DNA is TGTGCCAGCAGCCGTGACAGGGAAAGGACTTTCTTT. Translated, it gives CASSRDRERTFF. The gene calls are TRBV11-2 and TRBJ1-1, with 7 nucleotides matching TRBD1. V shed 5 bases and J 12 bases; nucleotides not matched to a gene: 9. CDR1 is SGHAT and CDR2 is FQNNGV in the germline V gene. This CDR3 spans 12 amino acids.

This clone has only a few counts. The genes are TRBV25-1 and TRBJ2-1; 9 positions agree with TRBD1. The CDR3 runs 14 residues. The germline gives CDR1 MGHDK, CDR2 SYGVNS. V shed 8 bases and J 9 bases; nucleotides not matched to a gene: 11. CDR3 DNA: TGTGCCAGCTCTCCTCGGACAGGGGCAGGTGAGCAGTTCTTC. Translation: CASSPRTGAGEQFF.

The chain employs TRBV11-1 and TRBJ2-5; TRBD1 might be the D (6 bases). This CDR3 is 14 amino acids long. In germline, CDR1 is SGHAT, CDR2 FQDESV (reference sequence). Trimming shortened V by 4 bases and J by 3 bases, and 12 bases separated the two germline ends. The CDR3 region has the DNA TGTGCCAGCAGCTCGGGGCCAGGGGAAGAGACCCAGTACTTC. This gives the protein CASSSGPGEETQYF.

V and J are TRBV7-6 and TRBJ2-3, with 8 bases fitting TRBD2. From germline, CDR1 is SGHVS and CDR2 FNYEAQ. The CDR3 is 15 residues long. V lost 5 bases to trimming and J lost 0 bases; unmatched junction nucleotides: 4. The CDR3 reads CASSRIAGSTDTQYF. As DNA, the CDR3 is TGTGCCAGCAGCCGTATAGCGGGGAGCACAGATACGCAGTATTTT. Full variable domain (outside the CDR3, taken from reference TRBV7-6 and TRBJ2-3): GAGVSQSPRYKVTKRGQDVALRCDPISGHVSLYWYRQALGQGPEFLTYFNYEAQQDKSGLPNDRFSAERPEGSISTLTIQRTEQRDSAMYRCASSRIAGSTDTQYFGPGTRLTVL.

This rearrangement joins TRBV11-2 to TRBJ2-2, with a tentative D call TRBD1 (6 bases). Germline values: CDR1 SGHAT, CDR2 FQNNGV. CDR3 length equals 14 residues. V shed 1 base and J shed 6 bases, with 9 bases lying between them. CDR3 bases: TGTGCCAGCAGCTTAGTGGGGGCGGCCGGGGAGCTGTTTTTT. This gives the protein CASSLVGAAGELFF.

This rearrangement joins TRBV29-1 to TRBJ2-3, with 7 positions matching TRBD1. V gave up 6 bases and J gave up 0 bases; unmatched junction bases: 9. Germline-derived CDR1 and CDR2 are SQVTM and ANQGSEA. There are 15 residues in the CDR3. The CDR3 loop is CSVVGTDLSTDTQYF. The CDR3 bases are TGCAGCGTCGTTGGGACAGATCTTAGCACAGATACGCAGTATTTT.

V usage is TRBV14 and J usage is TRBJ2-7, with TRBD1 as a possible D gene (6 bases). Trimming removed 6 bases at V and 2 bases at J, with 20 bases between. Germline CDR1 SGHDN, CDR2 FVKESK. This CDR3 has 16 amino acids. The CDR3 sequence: CASRVGVRGDTYEQYF. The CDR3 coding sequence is TGTGCCAGCAGGGTTGGGGTCAGGGGTGATACCTACGAGCAGTACTTC.

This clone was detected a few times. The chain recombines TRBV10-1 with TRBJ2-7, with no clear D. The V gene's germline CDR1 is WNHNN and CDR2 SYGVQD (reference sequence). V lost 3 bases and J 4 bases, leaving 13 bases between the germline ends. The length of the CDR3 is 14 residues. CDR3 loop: CASSEPRVRYEQYF. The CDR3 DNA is TGCGCCAGCAGTGAACCCCGGGTACGTTACGAGCAGTACTTC.